The 13 T cell receptor beta chains reported below all come from one sample, sequenced in a study of T cell responses to AZD1222 COVID-19 vaccine. The repertoire was sequenced with immunoSEQ multiplex PCR; TCRdb's copy has only in-frame clones and lacks some. This table holds about 74,000 clones, 75% to 90% found once. The sample in question was peripheral blood, obtained on day 0 of AZD1222 vaccination. Receptor source: an adult in good health.

The rearrangement joins TRBV5-1 to TRBJ1-1, with D unclear. The V gene's germline CDR1 is SGHRS and CDR2 YFSETQ. Trimming left V 3 bases short and J 1 base short, with 10 bases between. This CDR3 region has 14 residues. The CDR3 reads CASSSTTTNTEAFF. The CDR3 DNA sequence: TGCGCCAGCAGCTCAACGACAACGAACACTGAAGCTTTCTTT.

This sequence joins TRBV5-4 and TRBJ1-4; D call uncertain. The V gene lost 1 base and the J gene lost 5 bases, with 12 bases spanning the gap. CDR1 is SGHNT, CDR2 YYREEE, per germline (reference sequence). The CDR3 has 15 residues. The chain's CDR3 is CASSLKVDSNEKLFF. CDR3 in DNA: TGTGCCAGCAGCTTGAAGGTCGATTCGAATGAAAAACTGTTTTTT.

The genes are TRBV4-3 and TRBJ2-2; no clear D gene. The V gene lost 3 bases and the J gene lost 1 base, with 9 bases spanning the gap. This CDR3 spans 15 amino acids. Looked up from germline, CDR1 is LGHNA and CDR2 is YSLEER. The CDR3 DNA sequence: TGCGCCAGCAGCCAGCAAACACTGAACACCGGGGAGCTGTTTTTT. Its protein is CASSQQTLNTGELFF.

As DNA, the CDR3 is TGTGCCAGCAGCTACTCCCCTAGGGATGAGCAGTTCTTC. Its protein is CASSYSPRDEQFF. The genes are TRBV7-3 and TRBJ2-1; no definite D call. V lost 4 bases, J lost 8 bases, and 12 bases lay in between. CDR3 length: 13 residues. The germline gives CDR1 SGHTA, CDR2 FQGTGA.

The rearrangement links TRBV18 to TRBJ1-1, with 7 bases lining up with TRBD1. This CDR3 region has 16 residues. Germline CDR1 and CDR2: KGHSH and LQKENI. J lost 4 bases, V lost 0 bases, and 8 bases had no gene match. This CDR3 is CASSPPGRGLGTEAFF. The CDR3 region has the DNA TGTGCCAGCTCACCACCGGGCAGGGGGTTGGGCACTGAAGCTTTCTTT.

The V gene is TRBV15, the J gene TRBJ2-7; D might be TRBD1 or TRBD2, each matching 5 bases. There are 17 residues in the CDR3. Germline loops: CDR1 LNHNV, CDR2 YYDKDF (reference sequence). V lost 2 bases, J lost 4 bases, and 21 bases lay in between. CDR3 sequence (DNA): TGTGCCACCAGCAGACTGGATAGGGGACGCGGAGCGTACGAGCAGTACTTC. Residues: CATSRLDRGRGAYEQYF.

The V gene is TRBV28, the J gene TRBJ2-7; D possibly corresponds to TRBD2 (6 bases). The CDR3 contains 13 residues. V was trimmed by 7 bases and J by 6 bases, leaving 16 bases between them. Germline V CDR1 and CDR2: MDHEN, SYDVKM. CDR3 nucleotides: TGTGCCAGCAACCCGGAGGGGCTCCGCGAGCAGTACTTC. It is translated as CASNPEGLREQYF.

The chain couples TRBV15 to TRBJ2-4; 9 nucleotides match TRBD1. V lost 4 bases to trimming and J lost 7 bases; unmatched junction nucleotides: 17. The CDR3 is 18 amino acids. Germline V gene sequence: CDR1 LNHNV, CDR2 YYDKDF (reference sequence). The CDR3 sequence: CATSTYYRGPGSGNIQYF. CDR3 nucleotides: TGTGCCACCAGCACGTATTACAGGGGGCCCGGGAGTGGGAACATTCAGTACTTC.

In nucleotides, the CDR3 is TGTGCCTGGAGTACCGGGGACTTCTCTAGCACAGATACGCAGTATTTT. It encodes CAWSTGDFSSTDTQYF. The chain carries TRBV30 and TRBJ2-3, with a tentative D call TRBD2 (6 bases). This CDR3 is built from 16 residues. V was trimmed by 2 bases and J by 0 bases, leaving 15 bases between them. Germline CDR1 reads GTSNPN; CDR2 reads SVGIG (reference sequence). Together with reference TRBV30 and TRBJ2-3, the CDR3 gives the full variable domain: SQTIHQWPATLVQPVGSPLSLECTVEGTSNPNLYWYRQAAGRGLQLLFYSVGIGQISSEVPQNLSASRPQDRQFILSSKKLLLSDSGFYLCAWSTGDFSSTDTQYFGPGTRLTVL.

This chain uses TRBV5-1 with TRBJ2-1, with D unresolved. Germline V gene lookup returns CDR1 SGHRS and CDR2 YFSETQ. V was cut by 6 bases and J by 5 bases, with 12 bases left in between. CDR3 size: 13 residues. The CDR3 sequence: CASTYGPNNEQFF. CDR3 sequence (DNA): TGCGCCAGCACCTATGGGCCAAACAATGAGCAGTTCTTC.

The genes are TRBV6-5 and TRBJ1-4, with D unclear. This CDR3 comprises 16 residues. Germline V gene sequence: CDR1 MNHEY, CDR2 SVGAGI. Trimming took 4 bases from V and 6 from J, leaving 18 bases between them. The CDR3 region has the DNA TGTGCCAGCAGTTCTATACGGCCATCAAGAGATGAAAAACTGTTTTTT. It specifies CASSSIRPSRDEKLFF.

The rearrangement joins TRBV3-1 (or the pseudogene TRBV3-2) to TRBJ1-1, with 8 bases identical to TRBD1. Trimming at V came to 5 bases and at J to 6 bases, leaving 11 bases not matched to a gene. The CDR3 sequence is 15 residues long. The V gene's germline CDR1 is LGHDT and CDR2 YNNKEL (reference sequence). CDR3: CASSIRTGMSAEAFF. CDR3 nucleotides: TGTGCCAGCAGCATTAGGACAGGGATGAGCGCTGAAGCTTTCTTT.

The rearrangement uses TRBV27 and TRBJ2-7; 8 bases agree with TRBD2. The CDR3 sequence is 14 residues long. The germline V gene has CDR1 MNHEY and CDR2 SMNVEV (reference sequence). The V gene end was trimmed by 6 bases and the J gene end by 3 bases; junction bases not matched to a gene: 7. The CDR3 here is CASSPGGGHYEQYF. DNA of the CDR3: TGTGCCAGCAGCCCGGGGGGGGGCCACTACGAGCAGTACTTC.